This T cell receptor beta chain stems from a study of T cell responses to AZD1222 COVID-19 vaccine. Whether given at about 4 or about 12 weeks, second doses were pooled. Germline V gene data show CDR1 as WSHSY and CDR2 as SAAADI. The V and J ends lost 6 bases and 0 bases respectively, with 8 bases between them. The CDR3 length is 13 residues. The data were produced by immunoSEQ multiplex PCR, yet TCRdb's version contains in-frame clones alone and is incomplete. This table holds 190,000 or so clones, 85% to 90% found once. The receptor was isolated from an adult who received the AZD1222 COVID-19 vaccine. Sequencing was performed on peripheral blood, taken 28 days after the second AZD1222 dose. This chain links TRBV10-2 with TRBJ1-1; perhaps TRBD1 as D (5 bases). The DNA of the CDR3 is TGCGCCAGCAGAGGACAATTGAACACTGAAGCTTTCTTT. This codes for CASRGQLNTEAFF.